This entry lists 20 T cell receptor beta chains sequenced from one sample in a study of cytomegalovirus exposure and HLA in healthy donors. Vbeta (60) and Jbeta (13) primers were used in the PCR. TCRdb keeps only in-frame clones here, not all; method: immunoSEQ multiplex PCR. The data contain some 150,000 clones, roughly 85% of them singletons. Specimen: PBMCs. The origin of the receptors is a man aged 35 to 55 in good health and CMV-seronegative.

V is TRBV5-1 and J is TRBJ2-7, with a possible D match to TRBD1 (5 bases). The CDR3 is 13 amino acids. Trimming left V 7 bases short and J 3 bases short, with 14 bases between. Germline-derived CDR1 and CDR2 are SGHRS and YFSETQ. The DNA of the CDR3 is TGCGCCAGCGGGGCCCAGCCCGGCTACGAGCAGTACTTC. It specifies CASGAQPGYEQYF. The whole variable domain, remainder taken from reference TRBV5-1 and TRBJ2-7, is KAGVTQTPRYLIKTRGQQVTLSCSPISGHRSVSWYQQTPGQGLQFLFEYFSETQRNKGNFPGRFSGRQFSNSRSEMNVSTLELGDSALYLCASGAQPGYEQYFGPGTRLTVT.

The V gene is TRBV6-5, the J gene TRBJ2-7; 7 bases are shared with TRBD1. V gave up 4 bases and J gave up 2 bases; unmatched junction bases: 5. The CDR3 runs 14 residues. In germline, CDR1 is MNHEY, CDR2 SVGAGI. CDR3 bases: TGTGCCAGCAGTTCTTACAGGGGAACCTACGAGCAGTACTTC. It yields the protein CASSSYRGTYEQYF.

Here the CDR3 DNA reads TGTGCCAGCAGCAAGGGTGACAGGGTTGAGACCCAGTACTTC. Amino acid sequence: CASSKGDRVETQYF. The rearrangement links TRBV21-1 to TRBJ2-5; TRBD1 was called by the table and not checked on the DNA. TRBV21-1 represents a pseudogene. The CDR3 loop spans 14 amino acids.

V usage is TRBV30 and J usage is TRBJ1-1; D is perhaps TRBD1 (5 bases). This CDR3 is built from 11 residues. The V gene's germline CDR1 is GTSNPN and CDR2 SVGIG (reference sequence). The V gene lost 5 bases and the J gene lost 6 bases, with 10 bases spanning the gap. In nucleotides, the CDR3 is TGTGCCTGGGGGGGGTTCGCTGAAGCTTTCTTT. Encoded protein: CAWGGFAEAFF. Filled out from reference TRBV30 and TRBJ1-1, the complete variable domain reads SQTIHQWPATLVQPVGSPLSLECTVEGTSNPNLYWYRQAAGRGLQLLFYSVGIGQISSEVPQNLSASRPQDRQFILSSKKLLLSDSGFYLCAWGGFAEAFFGQGTRLTVV.

V gene TRBV14 combines with J gene TRBJ2-5, with 11 bases that match TRBD2. Germline-derived CDR1 and CDR2 are SGHDN and FVKESK. The CDR3 sequence is 17 residues long. With V trimmed by 4 bases and J by 1 base, 8 bases remained unmatched. DNA for the CDR3: TGTGCCAGCAGCCTTACCGGGACTAGCGGAATCCAAGAGACCCAGTACTTC. As protein: CASSLTGTSGIQETQYF.

This chain joins TRBV9 and TRBJ1-5; 7 nucleotides line up with TRBD1. The V and J ends lost 3 bases and 3 bases, in that order; junction bases with no gene match: 9. Germline lookup yields CDR1 SGDLS and CDR2 YYNGEE. This CDR3 region has 16 residues. CDR3 sequence (DNA): TGTGCCAGCAGCGAGGGGGGACAGAGAGACAATCAGCCCCAGCATTTT. It encodes CASSEGGQRDNQPQHF. Together with reference TRBV9 and TRBJ1-5, the CDR3 gives the full variable domain: DSGVTQTPKHLITATGQRVTLRCSPRSGDLSVYWYQQSLDQGLQFLIQYYNGEERAKGNILERFSAQQFPDLHSELNLSSLELGDSALYFCASSEGGQRDNQPQHFGDGTRLSIL.

This rearrangement joins TRBV30 to TRBJ2-7; 7 nucleotides match TRBD1. Trimming at V came to 4 bases and at J to 6 bases, leaving 9 bases not matched to a gene. Looked up from germline, CDR1 is GTSNPN and CDR2 is SVGIG (reference sequence). The CDR3 totals 13 residues. This chain's CDR3 is CAWNRQGLGEQYF. Written as DNA, the CDR3 is TGTGCCTGGAACCGACAGGGCCTAGGCGAGCAGTACTTC.

The V and J genes are TRBV10-3 and TRBJ2-1; D uncertain. Germline CDR1 ENHRY, CDR2 SYGVKD. The CDR3 extends over 15 amino acids. Deletions cut 0 bases from V and 7 bases from J, with 13 bases between. The CDR3 DNA sequence: TGTGCCATCAGTGAGTCCTCCAGATCTCTTAATGAGCAGTTCTTC. Translation: CAISESSRSLNEQFF.

The rearrangement uses TRBV6-1 and TRBJ2-7, with D possibly matching TRBD1 (5 bases). Trimming stripped 6 bases from V and 2 bases from J, with 11 bases between. The CDR3 sequence is 13 residues long. Germline lookup yields CDR1 MNHNS and CDR2 SASEGT. CDR3 protein: CASSAGFTYEQYF. The CDR3 coding sequence is TGTGCCAGCAGCGCAGGGTTCACCTACGAGCAGTACTTC.

V gene TRBV5-6 combines with J gene TRBJ1-5, with 10 bases identical to TRBD1. The CDR3 is made up of 15 amino acids. The V gene end was trimmed by 3 bases and the J gene end by 9 bases; junction bases not matched to a gene: 9. Germline values: CDR1 SGHDT, CDR2 YYEEEE. DNA for the CDR3: TGTGCCAGCAGCTCGACAGGGGGCCCAATCTTGCCCCAGCATTTT. Encoded protein: CASSSTGGPILPQHF.

This clone was counted between two and nine times. CDR3 sequence (DNA): TGTGCCAGCAGTGACAAACAGGGGGCCCCGGGCACCGGGGAGCTGTTTTTT. Protein: CASSDKQGAPGTGELFF. The genes are TRBV25-1 and TRBJ2-2, with 9 bases matching TRBD1. Germline V gene data show CDR1 as MGHDK and CDR2 as SYGVNS. Trimming took 3 bases from V and 4 from J; bases not matched to a gene: 9. The CDR3 sequence is 17 residues long.

The chain joins TRBV19 to TRBJ2-7; 7 bases line up with TRBD1. Germline assignment: CDR1 LNHDA and CDR2 SQIVND (reference sequence). This CDR3 is 15 amino acids long. The junction had 10 bases not matched to a gene; V was cut back by 5 bases and J by 3 bases. This CDR3 reads CASSLFRDSDYEQYF. The DNA for the CDR3 is TGTGCCAGTAGTCTTTTCCGGGACAGCGACTACGAGCAGTACTTC.

In this sample, this clone turned up a few times. V is TRBV5-1 and J is TRBJ2-1, with D uncertain. V was trimmed by 0 bases and J by 0 bases, leaving 7 bases between them. The CDR3 sequence is 15 residues long. Germline loops: CDR1 SGHRS, CDR2 YFSETQ. This chain's CDR3 is CASSLGLSSYNEQFF. In DNA form, the CDR3 reads TGCGCCAGCAGCTTGGGCCTGAGCTCCTACAATGAGCAGTTCTTC. The entire variable domain, with the rest obtained from reference TRBV5-1 and TRBJ2-1, is as follows: KAGVTQTPRYLIKTRGQQVTLSCSPISGHRSVSWYQQTPGQGLQFLFEYFSETQRNKGNFPGRFSGRQFSNSRSEMNVSTLELGDSALYLCASSLGLSSYNEQFFGPGTRLTVL.

The V and J genes are TRBV5-1 and TRBJ1-2, with TRBD1 matching over 8 bases. V lost 4 bases, J lost 4 bases, and 6 bases stayed unmatched. The V gene's germline CDR1 is SGHRS and CDR2 YFSETQ. The CDR3 contains 14 residues. CDR3 sequence: CASSVDRASYGYTF. CDR3 bases: TGCGCCAGCAGCGTGGACAGGGCTAGCTATGGCTACACCTTC.

This clone occurred a few times. V and J are TRBV18 and TRBJ2-3, with TRBD2 identical over 16 bases. The CDR3 runs 18 residues. Unmatched junction bases numbered 7, after V lost 0 bases and J lost 7 bases. The germline CDR1 and CDR2 sequences are KGHSH and LQKENI. CDR3 bases: TGTGCCAGCTCACCACCGGCCGGGACTAGCGGGAGGGCGTATACGCAGTATTTT. Its protein product is CASSPPAGTSGRAYTQYF.

The chain uses TRBV10-3 and TRBJ2-3, with 9 positions matching TRBD2. Germline lookup yields CDR1 ENHRY and CDR2 SYGVKD. The CDR3 has 13 amino acids. With 8 bases clipped from V and 2 bases from J, the junction kept 2 bases outside the gene matches. This CDR3 reads CAIGTSPTDTQYF. As DNA, the CDR3 is TGTGCCATCGGGACTAGCCCCACAGATACGCAGTATTTT.

The chain carries TRBV28 and TRBJ2-5; possible D gene TRBD1, 5 bases. The CDR3 sequence is 14 residues long. From germline, CDR1 is MDHEN and CDR2 SYDVKM. Between the trimmed V and J ends, which lost 7 bases and 4 bases, there was a span of 16 bases. For the CDR3, the DNA is TGTGCCAGCACCCAACAAGGGGCGCGAGAGACCCAGTACTTC. Its protein product is CASTQQGARETQYF. The full variable domain, with the rest looked up from reference TRBV28 and TRBJ2-5, is DVKVTQSSRYLVKRTGEKVFLECVQDMDHENMFWYRQDPGLGLRLIYFSYDVKMKEKGDIPEGYSVSREKKERFSLILESASTNQTSMYLCASTQQGARETQYFGPGTRLLVL.

The rearrangement links TRBV21-1 to TRBJ1-5. TRBV21-1 is termed a pseudogene. This CDR3 has 20 amino acids. In DNA, the CDR3 is TGTGCCAGCAGCAAAGCGCTTTTAACAAGGGGGGGCTTCGGCAATCAGCCCCAGCATTTT. Amino acids: CASSKALLTRGGFGNQPQHF.

This chain links TRBV7-2 with TRBJ2-7; 14 nucleotides align to TRBD2. The CDR3 is made up of 16 amino acids. V shed 5 bases, J shed 0 bases, and the junction held 3 bases outside the gene matches. The V gene's germline CDR1 is SGHTA and CDR2 FQGNSA. The CDR3 is CASSGGTSGGSYEQYF. CDR3 nucleotides: TGTGCCAGCAGCGGGGGGACTAGCGGGGGCTCCTACGAGCAGTACTTC.

V and J are TRBV6-6 and TRBJ2-1; 7 bases agree with TRBD2. Unmatched junction bases numbered 8, after V lost 6 bases and J lost 0 bases. Germline CDR1 MNHNY, CDR2 SVGAGI (reference sequence). The CDR3 is made up of 16 amino acids. The CDR3, as DNA: TGTGCCAGCAGCTGGAGCGGGGTGAGCTCCTACAATGAGCAGTTCTTC. It specifies CASSWSGVSSYNEQFF.